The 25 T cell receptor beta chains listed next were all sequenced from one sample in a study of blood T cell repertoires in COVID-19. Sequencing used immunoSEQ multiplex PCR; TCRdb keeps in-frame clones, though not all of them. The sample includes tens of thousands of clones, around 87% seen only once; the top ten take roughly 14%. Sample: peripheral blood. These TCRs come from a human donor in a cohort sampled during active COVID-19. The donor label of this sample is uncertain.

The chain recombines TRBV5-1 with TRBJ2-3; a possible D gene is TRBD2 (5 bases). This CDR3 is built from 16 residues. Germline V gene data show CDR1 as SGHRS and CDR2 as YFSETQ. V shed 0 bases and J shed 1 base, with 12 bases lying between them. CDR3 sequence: CASSLGLPRGTDTQYF. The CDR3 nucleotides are TGCGCCAGCAGCTTGGGTCTGCCGAGGGGCACAGATACGCAGTATTTT.

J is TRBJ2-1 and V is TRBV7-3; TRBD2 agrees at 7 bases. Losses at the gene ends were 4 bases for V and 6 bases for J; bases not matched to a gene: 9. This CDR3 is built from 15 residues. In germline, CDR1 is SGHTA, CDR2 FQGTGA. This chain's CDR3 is CASSSEASGLNEQFF. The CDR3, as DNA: TGTGCCAGCAGCTCCGAGGCTAGCGGCCTCAATGAGCAGTTCTTC.

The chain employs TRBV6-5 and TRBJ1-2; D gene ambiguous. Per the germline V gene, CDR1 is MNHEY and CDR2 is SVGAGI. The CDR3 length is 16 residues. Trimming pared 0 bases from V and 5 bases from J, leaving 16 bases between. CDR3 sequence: CASSYSVGRGGYGYTF. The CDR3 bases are TGTGCCAGCAGTTACTCGGTGGGTCGGGGTGGATATGGCTACACCTTC.

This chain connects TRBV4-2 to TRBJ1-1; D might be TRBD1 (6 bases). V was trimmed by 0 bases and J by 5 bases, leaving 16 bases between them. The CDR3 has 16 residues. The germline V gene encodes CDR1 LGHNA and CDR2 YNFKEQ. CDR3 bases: TGTGCCAGCAGCCAAGATCGGGCAGGGGCTCGTACTGAAGCTTTCTTT. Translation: CASSQDRAGARTEAFF.

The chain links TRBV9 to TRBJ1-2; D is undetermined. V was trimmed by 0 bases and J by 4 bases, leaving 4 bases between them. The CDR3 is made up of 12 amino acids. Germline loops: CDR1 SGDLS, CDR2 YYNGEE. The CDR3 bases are TGTGCCAGCAGCGTAGACGGCTATGGCTACACCTTC. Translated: CASSVDGYGYTF.

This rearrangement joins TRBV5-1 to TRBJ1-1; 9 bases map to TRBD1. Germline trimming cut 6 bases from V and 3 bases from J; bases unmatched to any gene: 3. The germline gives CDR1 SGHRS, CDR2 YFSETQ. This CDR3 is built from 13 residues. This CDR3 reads CASIRDRDTEAFF. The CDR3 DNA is TGCGCCAGCATCCGGGACAGGGACACTGAAGCTTTCTTT.

The CDR3 sequence: CASSSGLAGGSNEQFF. CDR3 DNA sequence: TGTGCCAGCAGCTCCGGACTAGCGGGGGGGTCCAATGAGCAGTTCTTC. The chain is built from TRBV7-3 and TRBJ2-1, with TRBD2 matching 15 bases. The V gene end was trimmed by 4 bases and the J gene end by 6 bases; junction bases not matched to a gene: 4. Germline CDR1 is SGHTA and CDR2 is FQGTGA. The CDR3 has 16 amino acids. Full variable domain (outside the CDR3, taken from reference TRBV7-3 and TRBJ2-1): GAGVSQTPSNKVTEKGKYVELRCDPISGHTALYWYRQSLGQGPEFLIYFQGTGAADDSGLPNDRFFAVRPEGSVSTLKIQRTERGDSAVYLCASSSGLAGGSNEQFFGPGTRLTVL.

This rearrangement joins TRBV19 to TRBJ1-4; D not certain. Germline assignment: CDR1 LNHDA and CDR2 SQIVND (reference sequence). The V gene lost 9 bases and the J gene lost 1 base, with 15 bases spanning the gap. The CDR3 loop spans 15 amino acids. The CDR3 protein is CASNSPGITNEKLFF. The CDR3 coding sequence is TGTGCCAGCAACTCCCCGGGTATAACTAATGAAAAACTGTTTTTT.

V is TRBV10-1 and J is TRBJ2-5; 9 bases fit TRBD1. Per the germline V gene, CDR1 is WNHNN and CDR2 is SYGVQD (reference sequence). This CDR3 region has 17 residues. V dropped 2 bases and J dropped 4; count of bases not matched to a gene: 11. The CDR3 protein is CASSETRTGETLETQYF. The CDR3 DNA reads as TGCGCCAGCAGTGAGACGAGGACAGGGGAAACCCTAGAGACCCAGTACTTC.

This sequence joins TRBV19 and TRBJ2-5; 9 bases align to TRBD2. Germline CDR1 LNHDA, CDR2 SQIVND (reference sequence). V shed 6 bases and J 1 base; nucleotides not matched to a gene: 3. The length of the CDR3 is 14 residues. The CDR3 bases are TGTGCCAGTAGGGGTAGCGGGGGCCAAGAGACCCAGTACTTC. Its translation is CASRGSGGQETQYF.

The DNA for the CDR3 is TGTGCCAGCAGTTACAGCAGGGGGCCGGTGCATGGCTACACCTTC. This sequence encodes CASSYSRGPVHGYTF. The V and J genes are TRBV6-2 or TRBV6-3 and TRBJ1-2; 8 bases are a match to TRBD1. This CDR3 has 15 amino acids. V was clipped by 2 bases and J by 6 bases; unmatched bases: 8. CDR1 is MNHEY and CDR2 is SVGEGT in the germline V gene.

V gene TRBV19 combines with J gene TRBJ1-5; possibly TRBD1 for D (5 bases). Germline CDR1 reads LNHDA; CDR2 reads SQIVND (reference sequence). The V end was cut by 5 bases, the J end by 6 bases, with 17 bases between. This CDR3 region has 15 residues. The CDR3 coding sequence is TGTGCCAGTAGTCTAGCCTCCCAGGGTTTTCAGCCCCAGCATTTT. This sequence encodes CASSLASQGFQPQHF.

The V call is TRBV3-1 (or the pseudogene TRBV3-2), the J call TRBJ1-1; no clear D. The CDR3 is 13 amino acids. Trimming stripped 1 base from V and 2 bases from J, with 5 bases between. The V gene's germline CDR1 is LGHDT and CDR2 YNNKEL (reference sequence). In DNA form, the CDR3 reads TGTGCCAGCAGCCAAGGTATAAACACTGAAGCTTTCTTT. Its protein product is CASSQGINTEAFF.

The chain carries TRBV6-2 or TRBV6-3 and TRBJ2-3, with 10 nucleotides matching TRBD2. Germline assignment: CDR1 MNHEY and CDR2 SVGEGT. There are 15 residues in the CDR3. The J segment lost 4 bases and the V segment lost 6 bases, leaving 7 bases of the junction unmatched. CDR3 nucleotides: TGTGCCAGCAGCCGCAGCGGGGGGGCCCCAGATACGCAGTATTTT. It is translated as CASSRSGGAPDTQYF.

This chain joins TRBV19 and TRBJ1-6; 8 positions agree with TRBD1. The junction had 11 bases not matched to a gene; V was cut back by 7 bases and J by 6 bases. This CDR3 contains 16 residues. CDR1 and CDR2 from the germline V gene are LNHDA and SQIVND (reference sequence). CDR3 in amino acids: CASTTGGTIGNSPLHF. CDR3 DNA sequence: TGTGCCAGTACCACAGGGGGGACTATCGGTAATTCACCCCTCCACTTT. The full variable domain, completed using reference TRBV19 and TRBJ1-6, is DGGITQSPKYLFRKEGQNVTLSCEQNLNHDAMYWYRQDPGQGLRLIYYSQIVNDFQKGDIAEGYSVSREKKESFPLTVTSAQKNPTAFYLCASTTGGTIGNSPLHFGNGTRLTVT.

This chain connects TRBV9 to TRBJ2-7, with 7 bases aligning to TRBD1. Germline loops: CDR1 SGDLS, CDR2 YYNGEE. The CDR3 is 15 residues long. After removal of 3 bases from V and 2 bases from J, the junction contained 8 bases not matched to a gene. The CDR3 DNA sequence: TGTGCCAGCAGCGCGACAGGGTTAGCCACCTACGAGCAGTACTTC. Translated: CASSATGLATYEQYF.

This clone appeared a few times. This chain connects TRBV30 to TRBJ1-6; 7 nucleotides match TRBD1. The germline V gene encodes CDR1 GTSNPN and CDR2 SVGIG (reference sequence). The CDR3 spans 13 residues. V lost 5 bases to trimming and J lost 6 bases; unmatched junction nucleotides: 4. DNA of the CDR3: TGTGCCTGGGCCGGGACAGCTAATTCACCCCTCCACTTT. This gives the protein CAWAGTANSPLHF.

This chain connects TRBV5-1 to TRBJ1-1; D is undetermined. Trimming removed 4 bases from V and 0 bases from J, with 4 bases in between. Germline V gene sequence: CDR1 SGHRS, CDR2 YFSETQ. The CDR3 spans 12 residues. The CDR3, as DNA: TGCGCCAGCAGCGAGGTGAACACTGAAGCTTTCTTT. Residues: CASSEVNTEAFF.

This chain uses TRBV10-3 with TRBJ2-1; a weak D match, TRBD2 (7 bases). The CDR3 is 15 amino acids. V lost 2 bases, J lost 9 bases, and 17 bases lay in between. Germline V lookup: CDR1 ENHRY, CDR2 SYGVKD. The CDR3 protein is CAISENAGAGIEQFF. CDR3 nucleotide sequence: TGTGCCATCAGTGAGAACGCGGGGGCAGGCATTGAGCAGTTCTTC.

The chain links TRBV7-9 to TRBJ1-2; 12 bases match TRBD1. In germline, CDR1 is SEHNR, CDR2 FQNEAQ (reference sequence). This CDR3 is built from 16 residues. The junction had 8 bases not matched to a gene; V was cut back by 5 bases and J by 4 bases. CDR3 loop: CASSVGTGGPFYGYTF. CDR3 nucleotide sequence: TGTGCCAGCAGCGTTGGGACAGGGGGCCCATTCTATGGCTACACCTTC.

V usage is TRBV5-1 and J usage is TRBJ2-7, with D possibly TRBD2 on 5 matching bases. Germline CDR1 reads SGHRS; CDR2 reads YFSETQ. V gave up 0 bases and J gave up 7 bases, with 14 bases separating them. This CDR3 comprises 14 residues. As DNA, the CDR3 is TGCGCCAGCAGCTTGGAAACAGCGGACTCAGAGCAGTACTTC. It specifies CASSLETADSEQYF.

DNA for the CDR3: TGTGCCAGCAGCTCAGGGGCGCAAGGGGGAAACACTGAAGCTTTCTTT. Translating gives CASSSGAQGGNTEAFF. The chain is built from TRBV5-4 and TRBJ1-1; D might be TRBD1 (6 bases). V was shortened by 3 bases and J by 2 bases, with 17 bases between the two germline ends. Per the germline V gene, CDR1 is SGHNT and CDR2 is YYREEE (reference sequence). CDR3 length: 16 amino acids. The full variable domain, rest sourced from reference TRBV5-4 and TRBJ1-1, is ETGVTQSPTHLIKTRGQQVTLRCSSQSGHNTVSWYQQALGQGPQFIFQYYREEENGRGNFPPRFSGLQFPNYSSELNVNALELDDSALYLCASSSGAQGGNTEAFFGQGTRLTVV.

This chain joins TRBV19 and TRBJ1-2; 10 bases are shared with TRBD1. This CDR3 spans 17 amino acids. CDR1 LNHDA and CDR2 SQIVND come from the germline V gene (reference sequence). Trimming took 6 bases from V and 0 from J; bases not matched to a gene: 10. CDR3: CASRGQDRGNPNYGYTF. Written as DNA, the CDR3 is TGTGCCAGTAGGGGCCAGGACAGGGGGAATCCTAACTATGGCTACACCTTC.

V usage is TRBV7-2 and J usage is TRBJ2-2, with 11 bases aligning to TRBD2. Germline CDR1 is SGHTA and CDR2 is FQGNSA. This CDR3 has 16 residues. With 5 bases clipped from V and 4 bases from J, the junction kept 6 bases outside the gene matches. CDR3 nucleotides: TGTGCCAGCAGCCTTAGCGGGGGGGCCAGCACCGGGGAGCTGTTTTTT. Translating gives CASSLSGGASTGELFF.

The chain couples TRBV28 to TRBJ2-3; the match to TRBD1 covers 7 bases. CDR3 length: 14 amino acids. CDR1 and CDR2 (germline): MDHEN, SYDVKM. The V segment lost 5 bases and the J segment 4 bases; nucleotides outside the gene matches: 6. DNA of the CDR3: TGTGCCAGCAGTGCCGGACAGGTCCCAGATACGCAGTATTTT. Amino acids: CASSAGQVPDTQYF. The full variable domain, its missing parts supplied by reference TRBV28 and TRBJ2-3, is DVKVTQSSRYLVKRTGEKVFLECVQDMDHENMFWYRQDPGLGLRLIYFSYDVKMKEKGDIPEGYSVSREKKERFSLILESASTNQTSMYLCASSAGQVPDTQYFGPGTRLTVL.